This section outlines one T cell receptor (beta chain) sequence together with its context. This sample is drawn from a study of blood T cell repertoires in COVID-19. This CDR3 comprises 13 residues. The germline V and J ends were trimmed by 8 bases and 4 bases, with 14 bases remaining between them. The germline V gene has CDR1 SNHLY and CDR2 FYNNEI. The data were produced by immunoSEQ multiplex PCR, yet TCRdb's version contains in-frame clones alone and is incomplete. The sample includes under 150,000 clones, approximately 90% of them seen just once. The sequenced sample was peripheral blood. The V and J genes are TRBV2 and TRBJ2-5; D possibly corresponds to TRBD1 (5 bases). The source of this sequence is a woman in her forties or fifties with acute or convalescent COVID-19. The CDR3 DNA follows: TGTGCCAGCTCCCGGACAAGGGGAGAGACCCAGTACTTC. Translated: CASSRTRGETQYF.